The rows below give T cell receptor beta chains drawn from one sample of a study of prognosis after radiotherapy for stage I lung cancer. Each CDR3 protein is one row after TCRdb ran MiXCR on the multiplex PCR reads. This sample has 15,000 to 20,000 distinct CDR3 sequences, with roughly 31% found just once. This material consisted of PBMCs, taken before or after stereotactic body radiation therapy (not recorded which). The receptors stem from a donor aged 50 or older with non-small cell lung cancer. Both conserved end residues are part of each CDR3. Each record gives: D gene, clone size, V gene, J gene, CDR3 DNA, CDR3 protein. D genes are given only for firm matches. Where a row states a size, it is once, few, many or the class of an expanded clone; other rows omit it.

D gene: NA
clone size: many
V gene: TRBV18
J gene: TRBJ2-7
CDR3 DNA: TGTGCCAGCTCACCAGACTCAGGAACCCTAGGGGAGCAGTACTTC
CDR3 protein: CASSPDSGTLGEQYF

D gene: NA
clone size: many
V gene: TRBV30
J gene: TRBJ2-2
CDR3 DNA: TGTGCCTGGAGTGTAAGCCCGAACACCGGGGAGCTGTTTTTT
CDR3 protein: CAWSVSPNTGELFF

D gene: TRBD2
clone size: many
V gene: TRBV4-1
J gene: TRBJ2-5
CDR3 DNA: TGCGCCAGCAGTCAAAAGTGGCAAGGGACTAGCCTCCAAGAGACCCAGTACTTC
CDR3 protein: CASSQKWQGTSLQETQYF

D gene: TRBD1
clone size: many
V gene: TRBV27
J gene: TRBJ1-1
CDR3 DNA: TGTGCCAGCAGTATAAAACAGGGGAGAACTGAAGCTTTCTTT
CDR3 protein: CASSIKQGRTEAFF

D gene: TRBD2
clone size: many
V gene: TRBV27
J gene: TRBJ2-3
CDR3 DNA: TGTGCCAGCAGTACAGGGACTAGCGGGATCGGAGATACGCAGTATTTT
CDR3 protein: CASSTGTSGIGDTQYF

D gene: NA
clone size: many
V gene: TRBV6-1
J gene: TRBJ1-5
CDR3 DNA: TGTGCCAGCAGCCACGTAGGCGCGTATCAGCCCCAGCATTTT
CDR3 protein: CASSHVGAYQPQHF

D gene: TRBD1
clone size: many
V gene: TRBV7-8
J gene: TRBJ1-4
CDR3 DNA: TGTGCCAGCAGCCCTGGGGACAGTCTATACGAAAAACTGTTTTTT
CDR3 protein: CASSPGDSLYEKLFF

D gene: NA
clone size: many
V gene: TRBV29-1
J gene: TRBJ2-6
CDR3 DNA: TGCAGCGTGTTTAGTGGGGCTAATTCTGGGGCCAACGTCCTGACTTTC
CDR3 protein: CSVFSGANSGANVLTF

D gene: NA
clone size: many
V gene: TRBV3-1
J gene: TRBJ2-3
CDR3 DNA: TGTGCCAGCAGCCCAGGGGATAGCACAGATACGCAGTATTTT
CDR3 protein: CASSPGDSTDTQYF

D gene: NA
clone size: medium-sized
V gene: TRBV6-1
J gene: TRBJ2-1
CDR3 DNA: TGTGCCAGCAGTACCAACAGTGGCAATGAGCAGTTCTTC
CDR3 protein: CASSTNSGNEQFF

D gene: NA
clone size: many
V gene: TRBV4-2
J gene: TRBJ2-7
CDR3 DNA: TGTGCCAGCAGCCAAGACTCTGGCTACGAGCAGTACTTC
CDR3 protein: CASSQDSGYEQYF

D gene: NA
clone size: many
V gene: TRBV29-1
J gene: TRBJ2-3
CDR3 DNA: TGCAGCGTCGAGGAGGGGGCGGGCGATACGCAGTATTTT
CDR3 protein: CSVEEGAGDTQYF

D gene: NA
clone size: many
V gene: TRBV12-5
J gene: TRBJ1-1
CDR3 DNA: TGTGCTAGTGGTTTGGTAATGGTGGGGGGCCGTGGGACTGAAGCTTTCTTT
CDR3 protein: CASGLVMVGGRGTEAFF

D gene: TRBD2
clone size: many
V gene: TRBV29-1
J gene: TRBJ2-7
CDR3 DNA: TGCAGCGTTGGGACTAGCGGGAGTAAGGCCGAGCAGTACTTC
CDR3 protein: CSVGTSGSKAEQYF

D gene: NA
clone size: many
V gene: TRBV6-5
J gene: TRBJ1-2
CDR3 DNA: TGTGCCAGCAGTTACTCGGGTACCACCACTAACTATGGCTACACCTTC
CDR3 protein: CASSYSGTTTNYGYTF

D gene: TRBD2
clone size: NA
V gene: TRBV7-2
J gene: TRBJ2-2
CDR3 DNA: TGTGCCAGCAGCTTAGACCGGTGGCGGGAGGGCCCTCGAAACGGGGAGCTGTTTTTT
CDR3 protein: CASSLDRWREGPRNGELFF

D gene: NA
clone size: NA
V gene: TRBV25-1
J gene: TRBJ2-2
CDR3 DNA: TGTGCCAGCAGCCCCTACTCGCCAGACACCGGGGAGATGTTTTTT
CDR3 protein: CASSPYSPDTGEMFF